These 6 T cell receptor beta chains came from one sample sequenced in a study of T cell repertoires in ileal Crohn's disease (dated by TCRdb to about 2019). Library method: the immunoSEQ multiplex PCR assay. TCRdb took over this immuneACCESS table, retaining in-frame rearrangements with V and J assigned. Such tables are incomplete; in checked studies, under half of the missing clones stem from an unresolved V gene, and the remainder is unexplained. For this sample there are fewer than 16,000 clones; less than 85% appear just once. The ten largest clones take up 3.5% to 5% of the sample. Sequenced: ileal tissue. All receptors derive from an adult with Crohn's disease.

The chain has TRBV7-2 and TRBJ2-1, with 7 bases that match TRBD2. The ends lost 4 bases at V and 4 bases at J; junction bases unmatched: 4. This CDR3 contains 14 residues. Germline assignment: CDR1 SGHTA and CDR2 FQGNSA. For the CDR3, the DNA is TGTGCCAGCAGCTCAACGGGAGGATACAATGAGCAGTTCTTC. As protein: CASSSTGGYNEQFF. The full variable domain, in which reference TRBV7-2 and TRBJ2-1 provide the parts outside the CDR3, is GAGVSQSPSNKVTEKGKDVELRCDPISGHTALYWYRQSLGQGLEFLIYFQGNSAPDKSGLPSDRFSAERTGGSVSTLTIQRTQQEDSAVYLCASSSTGGYNEQFFGPGTRLTVL.

V and J are TRBV6-5 and TRBJ1-2; D is unresolved. Germline V gene sequence: CDR1 MNHEY, CDR2 SVGAGI. This CDR3 region has 15 residues. Trimming took 5 bases from V and 2 from J, leaving 15 bases between them. CDR3: CASSAGLTRNYGYTF. CDR3 in DNA: TGTGCCAGCAGTGCCGGTCTGACGCGGAACTATGGCTACACCTTC.

The rearrangement joins TRBV2 to TRBJ2-2; perhaps TRBD1 as D (5 bases). The CDR3 length is 17 residues. V lost 5 bases and J 6 bases, leaving 22 bases between the germline ends. Germline CDR1 and CDR2: SNHLY and FYNNEI. CDR3 DNA sequence: TGTGCCAGCAGTCTTAGCAGGGCCTCTCACTGGGCCGGGGAGCTGTTTTTT. Translation gives CASSLSRASHWAGELFF.

This chain uses TRBV5-1 with TRBJ2-3, with 7 bases aligning to TRBD2. The CDR3 runs to 15 residues. Germline assignment: CDR1 SGHRS and CDR2 YFSETQ. The trim removed 1 base at V and 2 bases at J, leaving 4 bases unmatched. The DNA for the CDR3 is TGCGCCAGCAGCTTGCTGGGGGGGAACACAGATACGCAGTATTTT. It codes for CASSLLGGNTDTQYF.

The chain couples TRBV6-1 to TRBJ2-5; TRBD2 agrees at 10 bases. Germline CDR1 is MNHNS and CDR2 is SASEGT. The V and J ends lost 2 bases and 0 bases, in that order; junction bases with no gene match: 0. The CDR3 extends over 15 amino acids. CDR3 DNA sequence: TGTGCCAGCAGTGAACTAGCGGGGGACCAAGAGACCCAGTACTTC. Protein product: CASSELAGDQETQYF.

This clone was detected only once. V is TRBV4-2 and J is TRBJ2-1; 9 nucleotides agree with TRBD2. V trimming: 4 bases; J trimming: 6 bases; junction bases outside the gene matches: 7. This CDR3 spans 15 amino acids. Germline V gives CDR1 LGHNA, CDR2 YNFKEQ. The CDR3 reads CASSLSSGASNEQFF. CDR3 in DNA: TGTGCCAGCAGCCTCTCTAGCGGGGCTTCCAATGAGCAGTTCTTC.